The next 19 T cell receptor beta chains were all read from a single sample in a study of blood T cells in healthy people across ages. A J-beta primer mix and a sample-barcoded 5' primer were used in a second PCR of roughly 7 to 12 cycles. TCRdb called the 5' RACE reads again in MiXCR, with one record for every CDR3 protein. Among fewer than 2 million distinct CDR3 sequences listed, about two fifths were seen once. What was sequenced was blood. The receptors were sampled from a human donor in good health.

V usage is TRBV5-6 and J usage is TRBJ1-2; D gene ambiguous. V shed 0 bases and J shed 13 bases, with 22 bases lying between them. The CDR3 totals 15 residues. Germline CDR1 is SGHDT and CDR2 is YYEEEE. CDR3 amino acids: CASSLVVYGGSVSTF. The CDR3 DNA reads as TGTGCCAGCAGCTTGGTCGTATACGGCGGCTCCGTCTCCACCTTC.

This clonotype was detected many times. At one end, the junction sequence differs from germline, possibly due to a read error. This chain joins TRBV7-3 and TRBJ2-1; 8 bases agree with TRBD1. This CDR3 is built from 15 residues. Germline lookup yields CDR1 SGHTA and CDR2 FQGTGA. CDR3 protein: CASSLGQGVYNEQFF. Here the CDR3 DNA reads TGCGCCAGCAGCCTCGGACAGGGAGTATACAATGAGCAGTTCTTC.

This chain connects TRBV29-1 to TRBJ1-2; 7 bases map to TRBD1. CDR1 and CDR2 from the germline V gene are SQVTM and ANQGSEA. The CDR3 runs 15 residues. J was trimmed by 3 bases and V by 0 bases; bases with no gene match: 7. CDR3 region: CSVEDQTGRDYGYTF. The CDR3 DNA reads TGCAGCGTTGAAGATCAGACAGGGCGGGACTATGGCTACACCTTC.

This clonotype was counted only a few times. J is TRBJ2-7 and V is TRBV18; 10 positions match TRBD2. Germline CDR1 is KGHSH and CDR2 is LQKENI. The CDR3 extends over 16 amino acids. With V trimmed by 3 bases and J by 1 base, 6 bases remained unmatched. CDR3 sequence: CASSPISGGLSYEQYF. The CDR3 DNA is TGTGCCAGCTCACCCATTAGCGGGGGGCTTTCCTACGAGCAGTACTTC.

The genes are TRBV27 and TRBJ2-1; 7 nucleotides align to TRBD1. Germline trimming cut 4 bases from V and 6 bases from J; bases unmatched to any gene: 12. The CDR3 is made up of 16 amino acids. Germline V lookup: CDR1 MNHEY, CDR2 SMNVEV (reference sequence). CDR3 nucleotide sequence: TGTGCCAGCAGTTCCCTAGGACAGGTCTTCTCCAATGAGCAGTTCTTC. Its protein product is CASSSLGQVFSNEQFF.

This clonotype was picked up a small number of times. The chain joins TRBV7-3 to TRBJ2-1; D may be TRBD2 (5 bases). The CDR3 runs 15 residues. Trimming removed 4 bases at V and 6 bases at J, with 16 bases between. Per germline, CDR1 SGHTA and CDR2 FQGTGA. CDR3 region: CASSSPSAGCNEQFF. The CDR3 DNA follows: TGTGCCAGCAGCTCCCCCAGCGCGGGCTGCAATGAGCAGTTCTTC.

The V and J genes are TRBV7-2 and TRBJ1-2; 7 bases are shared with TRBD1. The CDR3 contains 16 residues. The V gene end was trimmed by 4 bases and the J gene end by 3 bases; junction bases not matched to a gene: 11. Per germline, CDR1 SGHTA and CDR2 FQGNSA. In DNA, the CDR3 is TGTGCCAGCAGCTCACTCAGGACAGGATTGTACTATGGCTACACCTTC. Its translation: CASSSLRTGLYYGYTF.

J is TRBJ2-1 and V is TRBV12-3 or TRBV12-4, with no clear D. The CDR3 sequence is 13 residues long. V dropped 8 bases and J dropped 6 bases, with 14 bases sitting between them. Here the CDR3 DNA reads TGTGCCAGCCTATCTAACACCCGCAATGAGCAGTTCTTC. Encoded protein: CASLSNTRNEQFF.

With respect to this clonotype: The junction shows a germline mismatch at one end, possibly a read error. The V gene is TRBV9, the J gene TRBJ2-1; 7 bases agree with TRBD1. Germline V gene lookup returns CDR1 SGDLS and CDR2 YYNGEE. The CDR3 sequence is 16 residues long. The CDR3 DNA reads TGTGCCAGCAGCCCTGTGGACAGGCTTTTTCTCCACGAGCAATACTTC. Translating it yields CASSPVDRLFLHEQYF.

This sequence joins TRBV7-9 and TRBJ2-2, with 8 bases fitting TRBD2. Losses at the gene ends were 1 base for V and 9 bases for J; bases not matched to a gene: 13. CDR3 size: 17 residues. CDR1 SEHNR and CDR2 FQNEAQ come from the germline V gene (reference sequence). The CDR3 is CASSLVGGLGASRELFF. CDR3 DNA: TGTGCCAGCAGCTTAGTAGGGGGACTAGGCGCGAGTCGGGAGCTGTTTTTT.

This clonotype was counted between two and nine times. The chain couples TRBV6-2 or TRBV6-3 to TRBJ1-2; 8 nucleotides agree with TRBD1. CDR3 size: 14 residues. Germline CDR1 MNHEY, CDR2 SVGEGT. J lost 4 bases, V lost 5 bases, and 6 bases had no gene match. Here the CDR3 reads CASSTRGRIYGYTF. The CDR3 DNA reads TGTGCCAGCAGTACCAGGGGGCGGATCTATGGCTACACCTTC.

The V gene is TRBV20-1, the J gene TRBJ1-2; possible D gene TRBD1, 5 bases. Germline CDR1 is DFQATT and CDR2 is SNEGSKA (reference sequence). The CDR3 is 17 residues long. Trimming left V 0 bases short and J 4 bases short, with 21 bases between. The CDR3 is CSARDLGERTRSYGYTF. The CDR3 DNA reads TGCAGTGCTAGAGATCTGGGGGAGAGAACTAGGTCCTATGGCTACACCTTC.

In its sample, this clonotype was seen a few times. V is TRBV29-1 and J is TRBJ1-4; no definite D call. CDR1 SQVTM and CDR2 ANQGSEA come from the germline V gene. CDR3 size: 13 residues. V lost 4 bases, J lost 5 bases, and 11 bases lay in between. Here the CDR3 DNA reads TGCAGCGTTGTGGGCAGGTTCAATGAAAAACTGTTTTTT. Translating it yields CSVVGRFNEKLFF.

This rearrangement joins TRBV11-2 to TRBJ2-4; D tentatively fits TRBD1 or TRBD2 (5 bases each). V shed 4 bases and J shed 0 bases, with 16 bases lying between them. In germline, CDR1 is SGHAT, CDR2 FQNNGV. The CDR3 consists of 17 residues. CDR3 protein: CASSSLRGLLAKNIQYF. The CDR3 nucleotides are TGTGCCAGCAGCTCCCTCCGGGGCCTTCTAGCCAAAAACATTCAGTACTTC.

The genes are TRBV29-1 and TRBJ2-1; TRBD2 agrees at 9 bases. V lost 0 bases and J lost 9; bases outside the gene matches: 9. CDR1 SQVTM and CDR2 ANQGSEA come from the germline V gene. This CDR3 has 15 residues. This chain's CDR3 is CSVEEGGGGALEQFF. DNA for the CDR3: TGCAGCGTTGAAGAGGGAGGCGGGGGGGCCCTTGAGCAGTTCTTC.

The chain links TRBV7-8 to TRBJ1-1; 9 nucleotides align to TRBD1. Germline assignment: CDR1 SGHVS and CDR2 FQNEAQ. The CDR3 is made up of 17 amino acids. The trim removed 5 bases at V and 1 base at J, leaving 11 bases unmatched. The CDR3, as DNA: TGTGCCAGCAGCGCCCGTCCCGGGACAGGGAAGAACACTGAAGCTTTCTTT. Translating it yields CASSARPGTGKNTEAFF. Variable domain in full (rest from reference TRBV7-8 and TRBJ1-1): GAGVSQSPRYKVAKRGQDVALRCDPISGHVSLFWYQQALGQGPEFLTYFQNEAQLDKSGLPSDRFFAERPEGSVSTLKIQRTQQEDSAVYLCASSARPGTGKNTEAFFGQGTRLTVV.

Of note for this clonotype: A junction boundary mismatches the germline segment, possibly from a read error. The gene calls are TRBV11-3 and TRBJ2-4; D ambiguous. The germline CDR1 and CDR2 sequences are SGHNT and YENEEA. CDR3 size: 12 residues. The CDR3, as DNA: TGTGCCAACAGCTCCCCTTCGAACATTCAGTACTTC. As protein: CANSSPSNIQYF.

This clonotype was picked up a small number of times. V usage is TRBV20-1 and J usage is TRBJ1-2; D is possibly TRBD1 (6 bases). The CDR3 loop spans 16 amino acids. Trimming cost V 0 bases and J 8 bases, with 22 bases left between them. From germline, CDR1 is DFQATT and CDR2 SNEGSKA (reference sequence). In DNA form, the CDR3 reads TGCAGTGCTAGAGATAACAGGGTGCATGGCTTGCGCGGCTACACCTTC. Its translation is CSARDNRVHGLRGYTF.

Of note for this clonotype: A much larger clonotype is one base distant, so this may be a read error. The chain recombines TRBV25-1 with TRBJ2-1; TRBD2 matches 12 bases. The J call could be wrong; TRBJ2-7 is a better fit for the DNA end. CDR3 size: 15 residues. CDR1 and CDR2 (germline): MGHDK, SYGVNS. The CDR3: CASSLAGGFYNEQYF. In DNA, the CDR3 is TGTGCCAGCAGCCTAGCGGGGGGGTTTTACAATGAGCAGTACTTC.